Below, 19 T cell receptor beta chains from the same sample are listed, as sequenced in a study of blood T cells in healthy people across ages. Primers used in a second PCR of about 7 to 12 cycles were a sample-barcoded 5' primer and a J-beta primer mix. TCRdb independently ran MiXCR on the 5' RACE reads; one entry per CDR3 protein. The sample lists around 1.5 million distinct CDR3 sequences; about 35% were seen once. Sequencing was done on a sample of blood. These receptors all come from a woman aged 25 to 39 in good health.

The DNA for the CDR3 is TGCAGTGCTCCCACGGGGGGCCAGGGTGGCCGCACAGATACGCAGTATTTT. It codes for CSAPTGGQGGRTDTQYF. The rearrangement links TRBV20-1 to TRBJ2-3; tentative D call: TRBD2 (7 bases). CDR1 and CDR2 from the germline V gene are DFQATT and SNEGSKA (reference sequence). The CDR3 spans 17 residues. V dropped 5 bases and J dropped 1 base, with 22 bases sitting between them.

The chain joins TRBV20-1 to TRBJ2-7; 9 bases are shared with TRBD1. Trimming removed 4 bases from V and 4 bases from J; junction bases left unmatched: 8. Germline loops: CDR1 DFQATT, CDR2 SNEGSKA (reference sequence). The CDR3 loop spans 14 amino acids. The CDR3 is CSATQPGQGYEQYF. As DNA, the CDR3 is TGCAGTGCTACACAACCGGGACAGGGTTACGAGCAGTACTTC.

The CDR3 sequence: CASTPLVAGGVTDTQYF. DNA for the CDR3: TGTGCCAGCACGCCCTTGGTAGCGGGAGGGGTCACAGATACGCAGTATTTT. V is TRBV7-6 and J is TRBJ2-3, with 11 positions matching TRBD2. The germline V gene encodes CDR1 SGHVS and CDR2 FNYEAQ. The length of the CDR3 is 17 residues. Trimming cost V 7 bases and J 2 bases; bases outside gene matches: 11.

Only a few counts were recorded for this clonotype. A much larger clone differs from this one at a single base, so this may be a read error. The chain uses TRBV7-9 and TRBJ2-1; D not certain. This CDR3 is 11 amino acids long. Germline V gene lookup returns CDR1 SEHNR and CDR2 FQNEAQ (reference sequence). In DNA form, the CDR3 reads TGTGCCAGCAGCACCTACGATGAGCAGTTCTTC. It translates to CASSTYDEQFF. Combining the CDR3 with reference TRBV7-9 and TRBJ2-1 gives the whole variable domain DTGVSQNPRHKITKRGQNVTFRCDPISEHNRLYWYRQTLGQGPEFLTYFQNEAQLEKSRLLSDRFSAERPKGSFSTLEIQRTEQGDSAMYLCASSTYDEQFFGPGTRLTVL.

This clonotype was counted once. This could be a read error, since a much larger clone is one nucleotide away. The CDR3 loop is CASSLVGRGANYGYTF. CDR3 sequence (DNA): TGTGCCAGCAGCTTAGTCGGCAGGGGGGCTAACTATGGCTACACCTTC. The rearrangement links TRBV13 to TRBJ1-2, with 7 bases lining up with TRBD1. The V gene's germline CDR1 is PRHDT and CDR2 FYEKMQ (reference sequence). With V trimmed by 1 base and J by 0 bases, 5 bases remained unmatched. CDR3 length: 16 residues.

This chain links TRBV28 with TRBJ1-1; D is unclear. CDR3 length: 17 amino acids. CDR1 is MDHEN and CDR2 is SYDVKM in the germline V gene. Between the trimmed V and J ends, which lost 3 bases and 4 bases, there was a span of 21 bases. The CDR3 bases are TGTGCCAGCAGTTTCTTTCCCCGGCTATCGATGGGCACTGAAGCTTTCTTT. Its protein is CASSFFPRLSMGTEAFF.

The CDR3 DNA is TGTGCCAGCAGTTTCCTTAGGGGACCTCAGCCCCAGCATTTT. It yields the protein CASSFLRGPQPQHF. The V gene is TRBV12-3 or TRBV12-4, the J gene TRBJ1-5; D might be TRBD1 (5 bases). This CDR3 region has 14 residues. Trimming left V 3 bases short and J 6 bases short, with 12 bases between.

V gene TRBV12-3 or TRBV12-4 combines with J gene TRBJ1-1; TRBD1 might be the D (5 bases). CDR3 size: 15 residues. V lost 7 bases, J lost 0 bases, and 15 bases lay in between. CDR3 nucleotides: TGTGCCAGCATTCTCGGGGGGGGGATGAACACTGAAGCTTTCTTT. As protein: CASILGGGMNTEAFF.

As concerns this clonotype: Compared with germline, one end of the junction differs, possibly owing to a read error. J is TRBJ2-2 and V is TRBV6-2 or TRBV6-3; D is possibly TRBD1 (6 bases). The CDR3 is 11 amino acids. Germline loops: CDR1 MNHEY, CDR2 SVGEGT. The CDR3 DNA sequence: TGTGCCAGCGGCAATAACAGGGAGCTGTTTTGG. Translated, it gives CASGNNRELFW.

On this clonotype: This may arise from a read error, as a much more abundant clone is one base away. As the CDR3 is not closed by the conserved phenylalanine or tryptophan, this likely results from a read error. This chain connects TRBV2 to TRBJ2-6; perhaps TRBD1 as D (5 bases). There are 15 residues in the CDR3. Germline-derived CDR1 and CDR2 are SNHLY and FYNNEI. V lost 4 bases to trimming and J lost 0 bases, with 7 bases between them. CDR3 protein: CASSGQLSGANVLTV. CDR3 sequence (DNA): TGTGCCAGCAGTGGACAGCTCTCTGGGGCCAACGTCCTGACTGTC.

This clonotype has a handful of counts. The chain recombines TRBV29-1 with TRBJ2-3, with 7 bases that match TRBD2. The J segment lost 4 bases and the V segment lost 3 bases, leaving 4 bases of the junction unmatched. Germline V lookup: CDR1 SQVTM, CDR2 ANQGSEA. The CDR3 sequence is 13 residues long. The CDR3 sequence: CSVDWGGADTQYF. DNA for the CDR3: TGCAGCGTTGATTGGGGGGGGGCAGATACGCAGTATTTT.

This clonotype was seen repeatedly, ten times or more. An end of the junction differs from the germline gene, which may be a read error. CDR3 coding DNA: TGTGCCAGCAGTGTATTAGCGGGGAGCACAGATACGCAGTATTTT. This encodes CASSVLAGSTDTQYF. The V gene is TRBV10-2, the J gene TRBJ2-3; 8 bases line up with TRBD2. The CDR3 has 15 residues. Germline-derived CDR1 and CDR2 are WSHSY and SAAADI.

The chain has TRBV7-3 and TRBJ2-3, with TRBD2 matching 10 bases. V dropped 5 bases and J dropped 6; count of bases not matched to a gene: 8. The CDR3 sequence is 15 residues long. Germline V gene sequence: CDR1 SGHTA, CDR2 FQGTGA. The CDR3: CASSPERGGSDTQYF. The CDR3 nucleotides are TGTGCCAGCAGCCCCGAGCGGGGGGGATCGGATACGCAGTATTTT.

This clonotype appeared many times. A read error may account for a junction end that differs from germline. The chain joins TRBV4-1 to TRBJ1-2, with D unresolved. The CDR3 sequence is 15 residues long. Looked up from germline, CDR1 is MGHRA and CDR2 is YSYEKL. As DNA, the CDR3 is TGCGCCAGCAGCCAAGATCGCGGAGTTAACAATGGCTACACCTTC. It is translated as CASSQDRGVNNGYTF.

This chain joins TRBV7-7 and TRBJ2-6; D remains ambiguous. V was cut by 5 bases and J by 4 bases, with 6 bases left in between. Germline CDR1 SSHAT, CDR2 FNYEAQ (reference sequence). CDR3 length: 13 residues. The CDR3 here is CASSPRGANVLTF. The CDR3 DNA follows: TGTGCCAGCAGCCCAAGGGGGGCCAACGTCCTGACTTTC.

This clonotype was seen only a few times. This rearrangement joins TRBV27 to TRBJ2-1, with 10 bases aligning to TRBD2. The CDR3 is made up of 15 amino acids. Germline assignment: CDR1 MNHEY and CDR2 SMNVEV (reference sequence). V lost 10 bases, J lost 8 bases, and 14 bases stayed unmatched. The CDR3 sequence is CATQVGLAGVDEQFF. CDR3 sequence (DNA): TGTGCCACTCAGGTGGGGCTAGCGGGAGTGGATGAGCAGTTCTTC.

The V gene is TRBV7-2, the J gene TRBJ2-5; TRBD1 matches at 10 bases. The CDR3 sequence is 15 residues long. Unmatched junction bases numbered 5, after V lost 5 bases and J lost 2 bases. CDR1 is SGHTA and CDR2 is FQGNSA in the germline V gene. This CDR3 reads CASSGRDRGQETQYF. CDR3 sequence (DNA): TGTGCCAGCAGCGGCCGGGACAGGGGTCAAGAGACCCAGTACTTC.

This clonotype showed up just a few times. The V and J genes are TRBV4-1 and TRBJ1-1, with a possible D match to TRBD1 (6 bases). Germline CDR1 reads MGHRA; CDR2 reads YSYEKL. The CDR3 loop spans 16 amino acids. Trimming took off 0 bases at V and 0 bases at J, with 11 bases between the two ends. CDR3: CASSQDIGQMNTEAFF. DNA for the CDR3: TGCGCCAGCAGCCAAGATATAGGACAGATGAACACTGAAGCTTTCTTT.

Only a few counts were recorded for this clonotype. This chain links TRBV7-9 with TRBJ2-1; possible D gene TRBD2, 6 bases. Germline V gene data show CDR1 as SEHNR and CDR2 as FQNEAQ (reference sequence). The CDR3 is made up of 18 amino acids. V shed 5 bases and J shed 6 bases, with 26 bases lying between them. As DNA, the CDR3 is TGTGCCAGCAGCAGGAGAAGACTCGCGGGGACGATAGGCAATGAGCAGTTCTTC. This codes for CASSRRRLAGTIGNEQFF. The whole variable domain, filled in from reference TRBV7-9 and TRBJ2-1, reads DTGVSQNPRHKITKRGQNVTFRCDPISEHNRLYWYRQTLGQGPEFLTYFQNEAQLEKSRLLSDRFSAERPKGSFSTLEIQRTEQGDSAMYLCASSRRRLAGTIGNEQFFGPGTRLTVL.